This passage covers 12 T cell receptor beta chains from one sample sequenced in a study of T cells in Graves' hyperthyroidism and ophthalmopathy. Amplification of TCR beta CDR3 regions was performed using RNA transcripts as template. The HTBI set primed first-round TCR CDR3 RT-PCR. One entry per CDR3 protein results from TCRdb running MiXCR on the multiplex PCR reads. The sample records about 200,000 distinct CDR3 sequences, around 18% being singletons. The sequenced sample was blood. The receptors here all came from a man aged 40-49 years with Graves' hyperthyroidism.

This clonotype appeared many times. This chain links TRBV3-1 with TRBJ2-5; D uncertain. V lost 6 bases and J lost 7, with 12 bases in between. Per the germline V gene, CDR1 is LGHDT and CDR2 is YNNKEL (reference sequence). The CDR3 covers 12 residues. The CDR3 loop is CASRAPQWTQYF. Written as DNA, the CDR3 is TGTGCCAGCAGAGCCCCCCAGTGGACCCAGTACTTC.

This clonotype came up a few times. The gene calls are TRBV6-1 and TRBJ1-1, with D possibly matching TRBD1 (6 bases). V lost 6 bases to trimming and J lost 3 bases, with 20 bases between them. Germline V gene sequence: CDR1 MNHNS, CDR2 SASEGT. The CDR3 spans 16 residues. CDR3 residues: CASRLGASRPDTEAFF. The CDR3 DNA reads as TGTGCCAGCAGGCTGGGGGCTTCTCGTCCCGACACTGAAGCTTTCTTT.

This clonotype was counted ten times or more. This chain's CDR3 is CASSLDRGSSPLHF. In DNA form, the CDR3 reads TGCGCCAGCAGCTTGGACAGGGGTTCTTCACCCCTCCACTTT. The gene calls are TRBV5-1 and TRBJ1-6, with TRBD1 matching 7 bases. Trimming took 0 bases from V and 9 from J; bases not matched to a gene: 3. CDR3 length: 14 residues. CDR1 and CDR2 from the germline V gene are SGHRS and YFSETQ.

The chain is built from TRBV6-2 or TRBV6-3 and TRBJ2-7; D is possibly TRBD1 (5 bases). The CDR3 is 14 residues long. The germline gives CDR1 MNHEY, CDR2 SVGEGT. The V and J ends lost 7 bases and 2 bases respectively, with 15 bases between them. CDR3 in amino acids: CASNWGSRTYEQYF. The CDR3 region has the DNA TGTGCCAGCAACTGGGGCAGCCGTACCTACGAGCAGTACTTC.

This clonotype was found many times. V is TRBV20-1 and J is TRBJ2-3, with TRBD2 matching over 12 bases. Looked up from germline, CDR1 is DFQATT and CDR2 is SNEGSKA (reference sequence). CDR3 length: 16 amino acids. The ends lost 1 base at V and 2 bases at J; junction bases unmatched: 4. The DNA of the CDR3 is TGCAGTGCTAGAGTGGGGACTAGCGGGCTCACAGATACGCAGTATTTT. This translates into CSARVGTSGLTDTQYF.

The sample holds many counts of this clonotype. V and J are TRBV7-8 and TRBJ2-7, with D tentatively TRBD1 or TRBD2 (5 bases each). Germline-derived CDR1 and CDR2 are SGHVS and FQNEAQ. The CDR3 is 15 residues long. Trimming pared 6 bases from V and 5 bases from J, leaving 20 bases between. This CDR3 is CASSRSTGASHEQYF. As DNA, the CDR3 is TGTGCCAGCAGTCGTAGTACCGGGGCTTCCCACGAGCAGTACTTC.

The rearrangement joins TRBV5-1 to TRBJ1-1, with D unresolved. The CDR3 totals 12 residues. V lost 0 bases and J 9 bases, leaving 9 bases between the germline ends. Germline loops: CDR1 SGHRS, CDR2 YFSETQ. CDR3 DNA: TGCGCCAGCAGCTTGGCCAAGGGCCAAGCTTTCTTT. Translation gives CASSLAKGQAFF. Drawing the rest from reference TRBV5-1 and TRBJ1-1, the complete variable domain is KAGVTQTPRYLIKTRGQQVTLSCSPISGHRSVSWYQQTPGQGLQFLFEYFSETQRNKGNFPGRFSGRQFSNSRSEMNVSTLELGDSALYLCASSLAKGQAFFGQGTRLTVV.

This clonotype has a count of ten or more. This chain connects TRBV7-8 to TRBJ2-1; D might be TRBD2 (5 bases). The germline gives CDR1 SGHVS, CDR2 FQNEAQ. The ends were cut back, 1 base at V and 9 bases at J, with 19 bases in the middle. This CDR3 is 16 amino acids long. Here the CDR3 DNA reads TGTGCCAGCAGCTTAGTTACGGGAAGGGTTGGAGGTGAGCAGTTCTTC. It codes for CASSLVTGRVGGEQFF.

The genes are TRBV19 and TRBJ2-7; no firm D call. Germline-derived CDR1 and CDR2 are LNHDA and SQIVND (reference sequence). With 2 bases removed from V and 3 bases from J, the gap between germline ends came to 8 bases. This CDR3 contains 13 residues. The CDR3, as DNA: TGTGCCAGTAGTATACCGGGCAGCTACGAGCAGTACTTC. It is translated as CASSIPGSYEQYF.

The sample holds many counts of this clonotype. This sequence joins TRBV5-6 and TRBJ1-1, with 9 bases lining up with TRBD1. V gave up 4 bases and J gave up 3 bases; unmatched junction bases: 19. Germline assignment: CDR1 SGHDT and CDR2 YYEEEE. The CDR3 contains 19 residues. CDR3: CASSDPPGQGSLMDTEAFF. The CDR3, as DNA: TGTGCCAGCAGCGACCCCCCGGGACAGGGCTCTTTAATGGACACTGAAGCTTTCTTT.

The table lists this clonotype with many counts. J is TRBJ2-7 and V is TRBV5-1, with TRBD1 matching 7 bases. The CDR3 length is 12 residues. The germline V gene encodes CDR1 SGHRS and CDR2 YFSETQ. Unmatched junction bases numbered 7, after V lost 4 bases and J lost 9 bases. CDR3 bases: TGCGCCAGCAGCGCCGACAGGGTTGGGCAGTACTTC. This codes for CASSADRVGQYF.

This chain joins TRBV20-1 and TRBJ2-2; 7 bases agree with TRBD1. Germline CDR1 reads DFQATT; CDR2 reads SNEGSKA (reference sequence). Germline trimming cut 0 bases from V and 0 bases from J; bases unmatched to any gene: 7. The CDR3 extends over 17 amino acids. CDR3 in amino acids: CSARDQRGQTNTGELFF. Here the CDR3 DNA reads TGCAGTGCTAGAGATCAGAGGGGACAGACGAACACCGGGGAGCTGTTTTTT.